The clone carrying this T cell receptor beta chain has ten or more counts. CDR1 is MNHEY, CDR2 SMNVEV, per germline (reference sequence). Deletions cut 5 bases from V and 5 bases from J, with 22 bases between. The CDR3 has 16 residues. Regions amplified from RNA transcripts were the TCR beta CDR3 regions. In the first-round RT-PCR of the TCR CDR3, the HTBI primer set was used. TCRdb reprocessed the multiplex PCR reads with MiXCR, giving one entry per CDR3 protein. Here the sample spans roughly 570,000 distinct CDR3 sequences, 46% being singletons. Diagnosis rested on symptoms, serum thyroxine and TRAb, thyroid ultrasound, and orbital computed tomography. The data belong to a study of T cells in Graves' hyperthyroidism and ophthalmopathy.

Material for sequencing was peripheral blood or thyroid tissue (not recorded which). This clonotype was obtained from an adult woman with Graves' disease, either hyperthyroidism or ophthalmopathy (not recorded which). This chain uses TRBV27 with TRBJ2-7; tentative D call: TRBD2 (5 bases). The CDR3 bases are TGTGCCAGCAGTCCCCCCGGACTCACGACGGTCCACGAGCAGTACTTC. Residues: CASSPPGLTTVHEQYF.